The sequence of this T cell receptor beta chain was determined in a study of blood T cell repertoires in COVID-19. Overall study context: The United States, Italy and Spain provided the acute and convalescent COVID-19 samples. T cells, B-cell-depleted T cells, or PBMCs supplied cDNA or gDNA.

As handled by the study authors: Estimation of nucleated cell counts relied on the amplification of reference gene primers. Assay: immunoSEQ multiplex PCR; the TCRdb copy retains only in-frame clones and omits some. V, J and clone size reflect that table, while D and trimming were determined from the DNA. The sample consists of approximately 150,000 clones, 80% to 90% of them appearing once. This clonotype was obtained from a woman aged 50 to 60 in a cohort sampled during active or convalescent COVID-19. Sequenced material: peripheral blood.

CDR3 nucleotides: TGTGCCAGCTCATTGGGACAGACTCAAAAGTATGGCTACACCTTC. Amino acid sequence: CASSLGQTQKYGYTF. The rearrangement links TRBV18 to TRBJ1-2, with TRBD1 matching 7 bases. The CDR3 consists of 15 residues. Per germline, CDR1 KGHSH and CDR2 LQKENI. V trimming: 5 bases; J trimming: 5 bases; junction bases outside the gene matches: 11.